The T cell receptor (beta chain) described here comes from a study of PD-1 blockade in classical Hodgkin lymphoma. Study details: Treatment was intravenous nivolumab, 3 mg/kg every 2 weeks, until progression. Study-wide results and limits: Repertoire differences lack defined causes, possibly disease activity or prior therapy. By C4D1, CD4+ diversity increased significantly, especially in complete responders. Reported baseline diversity: healthy donors highest, relapsed/refractory patients lowest.

The CDR3 runs 16 residues. Germline trimming cut 4 bases from V and 6 bases from J; bases unmatched to any gene: 11. Germline V gene lookup returns CDR1 SEHNR and CDR2 FQNEAQ (reference sequence). This table comes from immunoSEQ multiplex PCR, and its TCRdb copy is limited to in-frame clones, with some not included. In the table there are about 46,000 clones, about three quarters of which are singletons. This clone was counted only a few times. Its specificity is unknown. Autologous stem cell transplantation was followed by relapse in every patient, and brentuximab vedotin exposure varied. Sequencing used peripheral blood mononuclear cells (PBMCs), obtained at baseline. This sequence joins TRBV7-9 and TRBJ2-7; TRBD1 matches 11 bases. This TCR came from a human donor with classical Hodgkin lymphoma. This CDR3 is CASSYGTGGFPTEQYF. The CDR3 DNA is TGTGCCAGCAGCTACGGGACAGGGGGGTTTCCTACCGAGCAGTACTTC.